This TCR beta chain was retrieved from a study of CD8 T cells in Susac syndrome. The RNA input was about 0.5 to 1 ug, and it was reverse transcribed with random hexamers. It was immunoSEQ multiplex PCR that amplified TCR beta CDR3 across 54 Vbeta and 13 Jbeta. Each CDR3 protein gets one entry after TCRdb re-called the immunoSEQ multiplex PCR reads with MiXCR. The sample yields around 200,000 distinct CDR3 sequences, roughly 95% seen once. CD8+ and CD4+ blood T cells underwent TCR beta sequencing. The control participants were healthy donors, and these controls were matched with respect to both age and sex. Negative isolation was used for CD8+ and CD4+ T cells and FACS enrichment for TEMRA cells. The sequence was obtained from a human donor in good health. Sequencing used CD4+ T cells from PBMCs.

CDR3 nucleotide sequence: TGTGCCAGCAGGACAACAAGGAACACTGAAGCTTTCTTT. Translated: CASRTTRNTEAFF. The V and J genes are TRBV7-2 and TRBJ1-1, with D uncertain. Trimming pared 6 bases from V and 1 base from J, leaving 9 bases between. The CDR3 is 13 amino acids. Germline CDR1 is SGHTA and CDR2 is FQGNSA.